This TCR beta chain was documented in a study of shared clonotypes between healthy human individuals. Whole-study context: Researchers assigned three CD4 naive, three CD4 memory, two CD8 naive and one CD8 memory plate to each donor. Study-wide findings and caveats: Estimated richness was generally greater in naive than memory subsets.

This clone was observed a handful of times. Its antigen remains unknown. Data came from immunoSEQ multiplex PCR; TCRdb stores just in-frame clones and leaves some out. The repertoire consists of under 850,000 clones, with 55% to 75% occurring once and the leading ten covering around 1.8%. Germline V lookup: CDR1 MNHNS, CDR2 SASEGT. V lost 0 bases to trimming and J lost 7 bases, with 4 bases between them. The CDR3 runs to 12 residues. Donors were healthy HIV-negative adults without recent acute infections or vaccinations. A split of CD4+ cells into CD45RA+ naive and CD45RA-negative memory subsets was performed.

Input material: memory CD4+ T cells sorted from blood. Subset in this sample: CD45RA-negative fraction. This sequence originates from a woman aged 25 to 39 in good health. The chain links TRBV6-1 to TRBJ1-5; D not certain. This chain's CDR3 is CASSEAWQPQHF. The CDR3, as DNA: TGTGCCAGCAGTGAAGCCTGGCAGCCCCAGCATTTT.